This entry lists 21 T cell receptor beta chains sequenced from one sample in a study of lymphopenia after photon versus proton radiotherapy. This table comes from immunoSEQ multiplex PCR, and its TCRdb copy is limited to in-frame clones, with some not included. The sample yields 35,000 to 45,000 clones, over 80% seen once. Sequencing was performed on peripheral blood, taken from a patient treated with proton-based radiotherapy. All receptors come from a woman in her sixties or seventies with pancreatic cancer.

The rearrangement uses TRBV2 and TRBJ2-4; D not resolved. CDR3 length equals 14 residues. The V gene lost 8 bases and the J gene lost 1 base, with 12 bases spanning the gap. CDR1 is SNHLY and CDR2 is FYNNEI in the germline V gene. Here the CDR3 reads CASRSSGAKNIQYF. The CDR3 DNA follows: TGTGCCAGCCGGAGTTCCGGGGCCAAAAACATTCAGTACTTC.

The J gene is TRBJ1-5, the V gene TRBV7-2; D is undetermined. Trimming left V 5 bases short and J 5 bases short, with 16 bases between. CDR3 length equals 15 residues. Germline V lookup: CDR1 SGHTA, CDR2 FQGNSA. This CDR3 reads CASSLRQEGDQPQHF. In DNA, the CDR3 is TGTGCCAGCAGCCTTAGACAAGAGGGCGATCAGCCCCAGCATTTT.

The chain employs TRBV7-2 and TRBJ2-7; the D call may be TRBD1 or TRBD2 (5 bases each). V gave up 4 bases and J gave up 0 bases, with 10 bases separating them. Germline V gives CDR1 SGHTA, CDR2 FQGNSA. The CDR3 sequence is 14 residues long. The CDR3 region has the DNA TGTGCCAGCAGCTCCCGGGACCGCTCCTACGAGCAGTACTTC. This gives the protein CASSSRDRSYEQYF.

Details on this clone: An end of the junction does not agree with germline; a read error may underlie this. The J gene is TRBJ1-5, the V gene TRBV2; tentatively, D is TRBD1 (5 bases). CDR1 is SNHLY, CDR2 FYNNEI, per germline. CDR3 length: 15 amino acids. CDR3 region: CASRAGTFSNQPQQF. The CDR3 nucleotides are TGTGCCAGCAGGGCAGGGACTTTTAGCAATCAGCCCCAGCAGTTT.

The chain uses TRBV5-5 and TRBJ2-5; 10 positions agree with TRBD2. Per the germline V gene, CDR1 is SGHKS and CDR2 is YYEKEE (reference sequence). This CDR3 contains 17 residues. The ends lost 0 bases at V and 2 bases at J; junction bases unmatched: 7. CDR3 sequence: CASSLGTSGSAQETQYF. CDR3 DNA: TGTGCCAGCAGCTTGGGGACTAGCGGAAGTGCTCAAGAGACCCAGTACTTC.

The V and J genes are TRBV4-3 and TRBJ2-1, with 9 bases identical to TRBD2. Per the germline V gene, CDR1 is LGHNA and CDR2 is YSLEER. The CDR3 runs to 20 residues. The V segment lost 0 bases and the J segment 0 bases; nucleotides outside the gene matches: 12. In DNA, the CDR3 is TGCGCCAGCAGCCAAGATCGGGTTAGCGGGAGACCCAGCTCCTACAATGAGCAGTTCTTC. Protein sequence: CASSQDRVSGRPSSYNEQFF.

The genes are TRBV18 and TRBJ1-4; no firm D call. This CDR3 has 13 amino acids. CDR1 and CDR2 (germline): KGHSH, LQKENI. V lost 5 bases and J lost 3, with 7 bases in between. For the CDR3, the DNA is TGTGCCAGCTCAGGCGGGCCTAATGAAAAACTGTTTTTT. Translated: CASSGGPNEKLFF.

The DNA of the CDR3 is TGTGCCAGCTCACCCGAGCGGGAGAGGTATGAGCAGTTCTTC. Translation gives CASSPERERYEQFF. The chain recombines TRBV18 with TRBJ2-1, with TRBD2 matching 8 bases. This CDR3 region has 14 residues. CDR1 and CDR2 from the germline V gene are KGHSH and LQKENI. Germline trimming cut 3 bases from V and 8 bases from J; bases unmatched to any gene: 6.

This clone was detected only a few times. The gene calls are TRBV5-1 and TRBJ2-5, with TRBD1 as a possible D gene (6 bases). Germline CDR1 and CDR2: SGHRS and YFSETQ. V lost 4 bases, J lost 2 bases, and 12 bases lay in between. The CDR3 contains 14 residues. The CDR3 protein is CASSRTGLQETQYF. The CDR3 bases are TGCGCCAGCAGCCGCACAGGGTTACAAGAGACCCAGTACTTC. Using reference TRBV5-1 and TRBJ2-5 for the parts outside the CDR3, the full variable domain is KAGVTQTPRYLIKTRGQQVTLSCSPISGHRSVSWYQQTPGQGLQFLFEYFSETQRNKGNFPGRFSGRQFSNSRSEMNVSTLELGDSALYLCASSRTGLQETQYFGPGTRLLVL.

The sample holds a few counts of this clone. V and J are TRBV7-3 and TRBJ1-2; a weak D match, TRBD1 (6 bases). Germline V gene lookup returns CDR1 SGHTA and CDR2 FQGTGA. Between the trimmed V and J ends, which lost 5 bases and 8 bases, there was a span of 15 bases. This CDR3 comprises 13 residues. CDR3 sequence: CASSPGASEGYTF. In DNA, the CDR3 is TGTGCCAGCAGCCCGGGGGCCTCGGAGGGCTACACCTTC.

J is TRBJ1-6 and V is TRBV28, with D maybe TRBD1 (5 bases). The V gene's germline CDR1 is MDHEN and CDR2 SYDVKM. CDR3 size: 11 residues. V dropped 6 bases and J dropped 9 bases, with 6 bases sitting between them. CDR3 loop: CASRRGSPLHF. The CDR3 bases are TGTGCCAGCAGGAGGGGTTCACCCCTCCACTTT.

The gene calls are TRBV29-1 and TRBJ2-7, with 8 nucleotides matching TRBD2. Germline V lookup: CDR1 SQVTM, CDR2 ANQGSEA. The CDR3 consists of 15 residues. V gave up 6 bases and J gave up 7 bases; unmatched junction bases: 17. The CDR3 region has the DNA TGCAGCGTGTCTCCGGGAGGGCCTCAGTCTGGGGAGCAGTACTTC. Translated: CSVSPGGPQSGEQYF.

This chain links TRBV7-6 with TRBJ2-7, with a weak D call TRBD1 (6 bases). CDR1 and CDR2 from the germline V gene are SGHVS and FNYEAQ. The ends were cut back, 1 base at V and 6 bases at J, with 13 bases in the middle. This CDR3 has 14 amino acids. The CDR3 sequence is CASSLDTGSGEQYF. In nucleotides, the CDR3 is TGTGCCAGCAGCTTAGATACAGGGTCCGGCGAGCAGTACTTC.

This clone was observed at least ten times. The rearrangement uses TRBV28 and TRBJ2-1, with 7 bases aligning to TRBD1. The V gene end was trimmed by 7 bases and the J gene end by 11 bases; junction bases not matched to a gene: 8. Germline CDR1 and CDR2: MDHEN and SYDVKM. The CDR3 has 12 amino acids. CDR3 coding DNA: TGTGCCAGCACGACTTCACAGGGGAAGCAGTTCTTC. Translating it yields CASTTSQGKQFF.

The genes are TRBV28 and TRBJ2-7; tentative D call: TRBD2 (5 bases). V was trimmed by 3 bases and J by 3 bases, leaving 18 bases between them. The CDR3 runs 16 residues. Germline CDR1 reads MDHEN; CDR2 reads SYDVKM. CDR3 coding DNA: TGTGCCAGCAGTTTGTGGAGTTTCGGAGGTCACTACGAGCAGTACTTC. It is translated as CASSLWSFGGHYEQYF.

This chain links TRBV9 with TRBJ2-3, with D tentatively TRBD1 or TRBD2 (5 bases each). The germline V gene encodes CDR1 SGDLS and CDR2 YYNGEE. The CDR3 covers 14 residues. Between the trimmed V and J ends, which lost 0 bases and 6 bases, there was a span of 11 bases. The CDR3 loop is CASSVVDTGDTQYF. The CDR3 nucleotides are TGTGCCAGCAGCGTAGTGGACACGGGGGATACGCAGTATTTT.

This rearrangement joins TRBV27 to TRBJ2-7; 7 nucleotides agree with TRBD1. This CDR3 contains 15 residues. V was pared by 2 bases and J by 0 bases, with 4 bases of the junction left unmatched. Per germline, CDR1 MNHEY and CDR2 SMNVEV (reference sequence). CDR3 in DNA: TGTGCCAGCAGTTTAGGGACAGAGAGCTCCTACGAGCAGTACTTC. Amino acids: CASSLGTESSYEQYF.

The chain recombines TRBV4-3 with TRBJ1-3; the D gene is possibly TRBD1 (5 bases). The CDR3 has 19 amino acids. CDR1 is LGHNA, CDR2 YSLEER, per germline. The ends were cut back, 4 bases at V and 0 bases at J, with 22 bases in the middle. CDR3 amino acids: CASSPTVPGLLSSGNTIYF. CDR3 nucleotide sequence: TGCGCCAGCAGCCCGACGGTGCCAGGGCTATTGAGCTCTGGAAACACCATATATTTT.

This chain connects TRBV5-4 to TRBJ2-7; 9 bases match TRBD2. V dropped 1 base and J dropped 2; count of bases not matched to a gene: 4. CDR1 is SGHNT and CDR2 is YYREEE in the germline V gene (reference sequence). The CDR3 extends over 15 amino acids. DNA for the CDR3: TGTGCCAGCAGCTTGTCTAGCGGGATAACCTACGAGCAGTACTTC. The encoded protein is CASSLSSGITYEQYF.

The chain links TRBV28 to TRBJ2-7; possibly TRBD1 or TRBD2 for D (5 bases each). V shed 5 bases and J shed 3 bases, with 23 bases lying between them. The germline CDR1 and CDR2 sequences are MDHEN and SYDVKM. The CDR3 consists of 17 residues. The CDR3 bases are TGTGCCAGCAGTCTAAGAGCCCTCTCCGGGACGCACTACGAGCAGTACTTC. Residues: CASSLRALSGTHYEQYF.

The V and J genes are TRBV25-1 and TRBJ1-6; TRBD1 matches 8 bases. The V gene end was trimmed by 4 bases and the J gene end by 7 bases; junction bases not matched to a gene: 3. Germline CDR1 reads MGHDK; CDR2 reads SYGVNS. This CDR3 is built from 14 residues. The CDR3 is CASSVTGENSPLHF. The CDR3, as DNA: TGTGCCAGCAGTGTGACAGGGGAAAATTCACCCCTCCACTTT.